The 12 T cell receptor beta chains given below trace back to one sample, sequenced in a study of T cells in localized non-small cell lung cancer (dated by TCRdb to the early 2020s). Libraries came from the immunoSEQ multiplex PCR assay. As stored in TCRdb, this immuneACCESS dataset retains in-frame rearrangements with V and J assigned. A fraction of the clones does not appear; measured against another copy, unresolved V genes explain less than half of the discrepancy, and the remainder lacks a known reason. In all, the sample holds approximately 7,000 clones, and about 46% of those were seen once. Of the sample, 6% to 8% falls within the top ten clones. Specimen: lung tumor tissue, collected before any cancer treatment. The receptors derive from a man between 40 and 75 years old with stage III lung adenocarcinoma.

In this sample, this clone is medium-sized (0.01 to 0.1%). V usage is TRBV11-3 and J usage is TRBJ2-1, with TRBD1 matching 8 bases. Trimming took 1 base from V and 7 from J; bases not matched to a gene: 9. This CDR3 spans 16 amino acids. CDR1 SGHNT and CDR2 YENEEA come from the germline V gene. The CDR3 spells CASSLGQGASLNEQFF. CDR3 in DNA: TGTGCCAGCAGCTTAGGGCAGGGGGCAAGTCTGAATGAGCAGTTCTTC.

With respect to this clone: Germline is not matched at one junction end, which may reflect a read error. V and J are TRBV29-1 and TRBJ1-2; D perhaps matches TRBD1 (5 bases). The CDR3 is made up of 13 amino acids. CDR1 is SQVTM and CDR2 is ANQGSEA in the germline V gene. CDR3 residues: CSVFLDSLYGYIF. CDR3 in DNA: TGCAGCGTTTTTCTTGACAGCCTCTATGGCTACATCTTC.

V usage is TRBV4-1 and J usage is TRBJ2-5; D gene ambiguous. The CDR3 consists of 13 residues. Germline CDR1 reads MGHRA; CDR2 reads YSYEKL. V gave up 1 base and J gave up 10 bases, with 13 bases separating them. CDR3 region: CASSQGATVGQYF. The CDR3 DNA sequence: TGCGCCAGCAGCCAAGGCGCAACGGTGGGCCAGTACTTC.

The V gene is TRBV5-1, the J gene TRBJ2-5; 13 bases match TRBD2. After removal of 4 bases from V and 1 base from J, the junction contained 4 bases not matched to a gene. The CDR3 consists of 16 residues. Looked up from germline, CDR1 is SGHRS and CDR2 is YFSETQ. CDR3 loop: CASSLGLAGSQETQYF. The CDR3, as DNA: TGCGCCAGCAGCCTGGGACTAGCGGGGAGCCAAGAGACCCAGTACTTC.

This clone is termed large. V usage is TRBV6-8 and J usage is TRBJ2-1; unclear D gene. The CDR3 extends over 12 amino acids. V was trimmed by 5 bases and J by 3 bases, leaving 5 bases between them. Germline V gene data show CDR1 as MNHGY and CDR2 as SAAAGT. The CDR3 DNA reads TGTGCCAGCAGTCCCAACTACAATGAGCAGTTCTTC. This sequence encodes CASSPNYNEQFF.

The rearrangement links TRBV18 to TRBJ2-1; D is perhaps TRBD1 (6 bases). The germline V and J ends were trimmed by 3 bases and 5 bases, with 11 bases remaining between them. CDR3 size: 14 residues. Germline CDR1 KGHSH, CDR2 LQKENI. The CDR3 region is CASSPPDSNNEQFF. The CDR3 DNA sequence: TGTGCCAGCTCACCTCCGGACAGTAACAATGAGCAGTTCTTC.

In its sample, this clone was seen a few times. This sequence joins TRBV11-3 and TRBJ2-2; 8 positions match TRBD2. This CDR3 region has 15 residues. V was clipped by 5 bases and J by 4 bases; unmatched bases: 6. Germline CDR1 reads SGHNT; CDR2 reads YENEEA. In DNA, the CDR3 is TGTGCCAGCAGCCCTCGCGGGGGGAGCACCGGGGAGCTGTTTTTT. Translation gives CASSPRGGSTGELFF. The variable domain in full, with the rest retrieved from reference TRBV11-3 and TRBJ2-2, is EAGVVQSPRYKIIEKKQPVAFWCNPISGHNTLYWYLQNLGQGPELLIRYENEEAVDDSQLPKDRFSAERLKGVDSTLKIQPAELGDSAVYLCASSPRGGSTGELFFGEGSRLTVL.

J is TRBJ1-4 and V is TRBV15; TRBD1 aligns across 7 bases. This CDR3 comprises 16 residues. V lost 3 bases to trimming and J lost 8 bases; unmatched junction nucleotides: 12. Germline CDR1 is LNHNV and CDR2 is YYDKDF (reference sequence). This chain's CDR3 is CATSRAATGTGEKLFF. The DNA for the CDR3 is TGTGCCACCAGCAGGGCAGCGACAGGGACGGGGGAAAAACTGTTTTTT.

Written as DNA, the CDR3 is TGTGCCAGCTCAACGGGGCTAGCGGGAAACACCGGGGAGCTGTTTTTT. Amino acids: CASSTGLAGNTGELFF. The chain links TRBV18 to TRBJ2-2; 9 nucleotides agree with TRBD2. The germline V gene encodes CDR1 KGHSH and CDR2 LQKENI. This CDR3 comprises 16 residues. Unmatched junction bases numbered 6, after V lost 5 bases and J lost 2 bases.

The J gene is TRBJ2-3, the V gene TRBV14, with D tentatively TRBD1 (6 bases). The germline V gene encodes CDR1 SGHDN and CDR2 FVKESK. Trimming left V 4 bases short and J 2 bases short, with 13 bases between. This CDR3 is built from 15 residues. The CDR3 protein is CASSPIGGNTDTQYF. In DNA form, the CDR3 reads TGTGCCAGCAGCCCCATAGGGGGAAACACAGATACGCAGTATTTT. Full variable domain (outside the CDR3, taken from reference TRBV14 and TRBJ2-3): EAGVTQFPSHSVIEKGQTVTLRCDPISGHDNLYWYRRVMGKEIKFLLHFVKESKQDESGMPNNRFLAERTGGTYSTLKVQPAELEDSGVYFCASSPIGGNTDTQYFGPGTRLTVL.

The J gene is TRBJ1-5, the V gene TRBV28; D might be TRBD1 (6 bases). The V end lost 5 bases, the J end lost 0 bases, and 11 bases lay between the germline ends. Germline V gene sequence: CDR1 MDHEN, CDR2 SYDVKM. The CDR3 length is 15 residues. This CDR3 is CASSTQGTSNQPQHF. For the CDR3, the DNA is TGTGCCAGCAGTACCCAGGGGACTAGCAATCAGCCCCAGCATTTT.

The genes are TRBV11-3 and TRBJ1-2, with D hard to call. CDR3 length: 15 amino acids. The ends were cut back, 0 bases at V and 4 bases at J, with 12 bases in the middle. Germline CDR1 and CDR2: SGHNT and YENEEA. As DNA, the CDR3 is TGTGCCAGCAGCTTAGAAGTGACTGCACTCTATGGCTACACCTTC. This sequence encodes CASSLEVTALYGYTF.